This passage covers 4 T cell receptor beta chains from one sample sequenced in a study of blood T cell repertoires in COVID-19. Using immunoSEQ multiplex PCR, the repertoire was profiled, and TCRdb retains in-frame clones only, with some absent. The data show roughly 190,000 clones, roughly 85% seen once. The specimen was peripheral blood. The receptor set was obtained from a man aged 55-75 years with active or convalescent COVID-19.

This chain links TRBV24-1 with TRBJ2-2; D gene unclear. The CDR3 is made up of 14 amino acids. The V end was cut by 0 bases, the J end by 6 bases, with 7 bases between. Germline loops: CDR1 KGHDR, CDR2 SFDVKD. DNA of the CDR3: TGTGCCACCAGTGATTTGTTCCCCTCCGGGGAGCTGTTTTTT. Translation gives CATSDLFPSGELFF.

This rearrangement joins TRBV7-2 to TRBJ2-6; D gene uncertain. CDR1 is SGHTA, CDR2 FQGNSA, per germline. Trimming left V 5 bases short and J 0 bases short, with 20 bases between. This CDR3 region has 19 residues. In nucleotides, the CDR3 is TGTGCCAGCAGCCTGTTTCTACCGACTGTCCTCTCTGGGGCCAACGTCCTGACTTTC. This encodes CASSLFLPTVLSGANVLTF.

V is TRBV4-2 and J is TRBJ1-4; no definite D call. The germline gives CDR1 LGHNA, CDR2 YNFKEQ. This CDR3 spans 19 amino acids. V lost 0 bases and J lost 0, with 17 bases in between. The CDR3 DNA sequence: TGTGCCAGCAGCCAAGAGGGAAGGGTGGAGGTCTCAACTAATGAAAAACTGTTTTTT. This sequence encodes CASSQEGRVEVSTNEKLFF.

The chain joins TRBV11-1 to TRBJ2-7; TRBD1 might be the D (6 bases). Germline assignment: CDR1 SGHAT and CDR2 FQDESV (reference sequence). The V end lost 5 bases, the J end lost 0 bases, and 17 bases lay between the germline ends. This CDR3 contains 16 residues. CDR3 residues: CASSLSSTGNSYEQYF. DNA of the CDR3: TGTGCCAGCAGCCTTTCCTCGACAGGAAACTCCTACGAGCAGTACTTC.